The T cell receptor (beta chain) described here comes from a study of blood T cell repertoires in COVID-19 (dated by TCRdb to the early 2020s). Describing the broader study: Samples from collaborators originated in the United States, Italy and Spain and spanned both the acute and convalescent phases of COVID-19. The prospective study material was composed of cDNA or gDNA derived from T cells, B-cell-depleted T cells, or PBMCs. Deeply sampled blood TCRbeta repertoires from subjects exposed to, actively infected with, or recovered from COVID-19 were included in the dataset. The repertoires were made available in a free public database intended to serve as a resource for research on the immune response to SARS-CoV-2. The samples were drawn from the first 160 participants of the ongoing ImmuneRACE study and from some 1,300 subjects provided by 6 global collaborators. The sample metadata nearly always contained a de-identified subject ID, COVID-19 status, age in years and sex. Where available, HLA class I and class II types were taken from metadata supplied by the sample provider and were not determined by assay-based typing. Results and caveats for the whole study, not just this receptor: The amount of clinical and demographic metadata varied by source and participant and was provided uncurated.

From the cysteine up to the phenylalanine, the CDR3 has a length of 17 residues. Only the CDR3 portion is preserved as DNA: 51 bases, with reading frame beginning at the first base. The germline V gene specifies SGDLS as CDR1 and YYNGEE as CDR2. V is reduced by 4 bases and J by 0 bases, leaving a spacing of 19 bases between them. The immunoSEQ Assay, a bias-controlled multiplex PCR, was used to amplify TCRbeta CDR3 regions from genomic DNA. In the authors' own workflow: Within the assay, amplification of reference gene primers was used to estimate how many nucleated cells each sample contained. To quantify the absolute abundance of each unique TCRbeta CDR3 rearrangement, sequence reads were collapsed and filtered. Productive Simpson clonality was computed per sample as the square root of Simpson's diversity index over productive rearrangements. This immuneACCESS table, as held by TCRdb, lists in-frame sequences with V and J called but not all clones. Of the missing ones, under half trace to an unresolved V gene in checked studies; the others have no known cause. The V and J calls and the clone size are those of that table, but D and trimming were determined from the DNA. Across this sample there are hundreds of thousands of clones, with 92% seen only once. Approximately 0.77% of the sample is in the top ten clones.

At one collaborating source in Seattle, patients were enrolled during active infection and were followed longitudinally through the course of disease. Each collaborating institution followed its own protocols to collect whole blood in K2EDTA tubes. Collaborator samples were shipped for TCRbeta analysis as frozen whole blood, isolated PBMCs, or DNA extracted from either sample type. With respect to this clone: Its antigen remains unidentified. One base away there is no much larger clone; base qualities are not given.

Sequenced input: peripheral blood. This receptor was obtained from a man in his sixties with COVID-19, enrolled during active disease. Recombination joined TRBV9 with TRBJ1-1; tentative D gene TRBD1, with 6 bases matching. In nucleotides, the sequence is TGTGCCAGCAGCCCCCGGGCAGGGGAAGGGGTGAACACTGAAGCTTTCTTT. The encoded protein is CASSPRAGEGVNTEAFF.